This TCR beta chain originates from a study of T-cell reconstitution after alpha-beta-depleted transplantation in children. Study findings and constraints: Where alpha-beta T cells came from about two months after transplant was reportedly several hundred expanded graft clones. Diversity and T-cell counts at one year after transplant derived mostly from new T cells. Several patients had high TCRbeta diversity at day 60; it came from surviving recipient T cells and thymic progenitors.

Using unique molecular identifiers, the investigators prepared the TCRbeta library. In TCRdb, the PCR reads were re-called with MiXCR into one record per CDR3 protein. The data contain approximately 980,000 distinct CDR3 sequences, around 30% of them singletons. This clonotype was observed a few times. Its antigen remains unidentified. The V gene's germline CDR1 is SGHTA and CDR2 FQGNSA. V lost 3 bases and J lost 2, with 11 bases in between. This CDR3 region has 14 residues. This clonotype was sampled from a boy in the first two years of life who had a stem cell transplant for SCID, so the T cells may come from the graft donor. Sequencing was performed on PBMCs, mostly from graft donor cells, taken 360 days after TCRalphabeta/CD19-depleted stem cell transplant. The V gene is TRBV7-2, the J gene TRBJ2-7, with D possibly called TRBD1 or TRBD2 (6 bases each). DNA of the CDR3: TGTGCCAGCAGCTTCGGGGGCATAACCTACGAGCAGTACTTC. This sequence encodes CASSFGGITYEQYF.